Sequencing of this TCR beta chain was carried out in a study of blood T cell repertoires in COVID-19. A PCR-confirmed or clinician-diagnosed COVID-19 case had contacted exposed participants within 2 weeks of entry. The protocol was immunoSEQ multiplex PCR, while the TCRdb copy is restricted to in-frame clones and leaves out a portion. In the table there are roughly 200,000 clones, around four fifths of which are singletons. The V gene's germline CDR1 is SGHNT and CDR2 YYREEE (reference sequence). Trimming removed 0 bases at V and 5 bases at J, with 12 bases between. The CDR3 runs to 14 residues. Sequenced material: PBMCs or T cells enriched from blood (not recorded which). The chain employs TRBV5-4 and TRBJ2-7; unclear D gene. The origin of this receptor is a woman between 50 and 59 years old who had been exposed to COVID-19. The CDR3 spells CASSLGGGFNEQYF. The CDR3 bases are TGTGCCAGCAGCTTGGGAGGCGGTTTCAACGAGCAGTACTTC.